This T cell receptor (beta chain) emerged from a study of liver allograft versus peripheral blood T cells. Across the whole study: Comparisons were made between T cell receptor repertoires found in transplanted livers and those circulating in recipients' peripheral blood.

Notes on the study in general: According to reports, the T cell receptor repertoires inside liver allografts differed from those in peripheral blood.

TCRdb reprocessed the reads via MiXCR and lists one record per CDR3 protein. Among some 10,000 distinct CDR3 sequences, approximately 20% were seen once, and the ten largest hold about 1.7%. A few counts support this clonotype. Antigen specificity is unknown. The TCR originated in a human patient who had a liver transplant. Some of the T cells might come from the graft donor.

CDR3 nucleotide sequence: TGTGCCAGCAGCCCGGGGAGCGGGAGGGCCGAGGGCGAGCAGTACTTC. Its protein is CASSPGSGRAEGEQYF. J is TRBJ2-7 and V is TRBV5-4; TRBD2 aligns across 10 bases. Germline assignment: CDR1 SGHNT and CDR2 YYREEE (reference sequence). V shed 4 bases and J 6 bases; nucleotides not matched to a gene: 13. The CDR3 loop spans 16 amino acids.